Each of the 20 T cell receptor beta chains below was sequenced from the same sample in a study of shared T cell receptors in the human thymus. Sequencing was performed with immunoSEQ multiplex PCR; in TCRdb, only in-frame clones are kept and a portion is missing. The table lists about 660,000 clones, around nine tenths of them singletons. The sample was also reused in another study, on human thymus T cells.

Sequencing used thymocytes. These receptors were collected from a boy younger than two with a congenital heart defect.

CDR3: CASSLAGKGGLDTGELFF. CDR3 sequence (DNA): TGCGCCAGCAGCTTGGCCGGGAAGGGAGGGCTCGACACCGGGGAGCTGTTTTTT. The chain uses TRBV5-1 and TRBJ2-2; 7 bases match TRBD2. The V gene end was trimmed by 0 bases and the J gene end by 3 bases; junction bases not matched to a gene: 11. This CDR3 has 18 residues. In germline, CDR1 is SGHRS, CDR2 YFSETQ.

The chain couples TRBV4-3 to TRBJ2-1, with D uncertain. The germline gives CDR1 LGHNA, CDR2 YSLEER. CDR3 size: 15 residues. Trimming left V 0 bases short and J 5 bases short, with 11 bases between. The CDR3 protein is CASSQDWLLHNEQFF. The CDR3 DNA sequence: TGCGCCAGCAGCCAAGATTGGCTTTTACACAATGAGCAGTTCTTC.

The chain combines TRBV13 with TRBJ2-7; D not certain. This CDR3 spans 14 amino acids. V gave up 4 bases and J gave up 2 bases, with 12 bases separating them. Germline V gives CDR1 PRHDT, CDR2 FYEKMQ (reference sequence). The CDR3 is CASSSSTSPYEQYF. As DNA, the CDR3 is TGTGCCAGCAGCTCTTCAACTTCCCCCTACGAGCAGTACTTC.

V is TRBV25-1 and J is TRBJ2-7; TRBD1 agrees at 7 bases. There are 14 residues in the CDR3. Germline V gives CDR1 MGHDK, CDR2 SYGVNS. With V trimmed by 4 bases and J by 2 bases, 5 bases remained unmatched. The DNA of the CDR3 is TGTGCCAGCAGTGTCCGACAGGGAGCCTACGAGCAGTACTTC. Translating it yields CASSVRQGAYEQYF.

This sequence joins TRBV6-5 and TRBJ2-5; 7 bases fit TRBD1. The end of the DNA fits TRBJ2-7 better, so the J call may be wrong. CDR1 and CDR2 from the germline V gene are MNHEY and SVGAGI. CDR3 size: 15 residues. CDR3 DNA sequence: TGTGCCAGCAGCCCAGGGGGACACTTACCCTACGAGCAGTACTTC. This translates into CASSPGGHLPYEQYF.

This clone has more than one count but fewer than ten. This chain connects TRBV5-6 to TRBJ2-1; 8 positions agree with TRBD2. The CDR3 length is 16 residues. The V and J ends lost 2 bases and 2 bases, in that order; junction bases with no gene match: 6. The germline V gene encodes CDR1 SGHDT and CDR2 YYEEEE. In nucleotides, the CDR3 is TGTGCCAGCAGCTTCCCCCCGGGAGGGCCCTACAATGAGCAGTTCTTC. Its translation is CASSFPPGGPYNEQFF.

This clone was detected a few times. One end of the junction varies from germline; a read error may be responsible. This rearrangement joins TRBV9 to TRBJ1-2; tentative D call: TRBD1 (6 bases). The length of the CDR3 is 12 residues. Germline values: CDR1 SGDLS, CDR2 YYNGEE. This CDR3 is CASSVVNRAQPF. The CDR3 nucleotides are TGTGCCAGCAGCGTAGTGAACAGGGCCCAGCCCTTC.

The chain's CDR3 is CASSPNWTGDEETQYF. The CDR3 DNA sequence: TGTGCCAGCAGCCCTAACTGGACAGGGGATGAGGAGACCCAGTACTTC. The rearrangement uses TRBV11-3 and TRBJ2-5; TRBD1 matches at 9 bases. The V gene's germline CDR1 is SGHNT and CDR2 YENEEA. Trimming cost V 5 bases and J 5 bases; bases outside gene matches: 12. The CDR3 has 16 residues.

The CDR3, as DNA: TGTGCTAGTGGTGGACCCACAGGGCAAGAGACCCAGTACTTC. Amino acid sequence: CASGGPTGQETQYF. V usage is TRBV12-5 and J usage is TRBJ2-5; maybe TRBD1 (6 bases). CDR1 is LGHNT and CDR2 is FRNRAP in the germline V gene. The CDR3 extends over 14 amino acids. V was pared by 5 bases and J by 2 bases, with 12 bases between.

This chain links TRBV29-1 with TRBJ2-3; 7 positions agree with TRBD1. This CDR3 contains 15 residues. V lost 3 bases to trimming and J lost 5 bases; unmatched junction nucleotides: 11. CDR1 and CDR2 from the germline V gene are SQVTM and ANQGSEA. The CDR3 loop reads CSVEVAGTAGDTQYF. The CDR3 bases are TGCAGCGTTGAGGTCGCCGGGACAGCAGGAGATACGCAGTATTTT.

The chain has TRBV4-1 and TRBJ2-1; TRBD2 aligns across 12 bases. The CDR3 has 15 residues. Germline loops: CDR1 MGHRA, CDR2 YSYEKL. V gave up 3 bases and J gave up 8 bases; unmatched junction bases: 5. The CDR3 bases are TGCGCCAGCAGCCAGAGGACTAGCGGGGTACATGAGCAGTTCTTC. Its protein is CASSQRTSGVHEQFF.

This clone has more than one count but fewer than ten. J is TRBJ1-3 and V is TRBV27, with TRBD1 as a possible D gene (5 bases). V lost 4 bases and J 7 bases, leaving 14 bases between the germline ends. Germline lookup yields CDR1 MNHEY and CDR2 SMNVEV (reference sequence). The CDR3 sequence is 14 residues long. The CDR3 DNA reads as TGTGCCAGCAGTTCGGCAGGGCGGCGGAACACCATATATTTT. Translation gives CASSSAGRRNTIYF.

The table lists this clone with a few counts. J is TRBJ2-7 and V is TRBV6-6; tentative D call: TRBD2 (5 bases). CDR1 MNHNY and CDR2 SVGAGI come from the germline V gene (reference sequence). The CDR3 contains 13 residues. V lost 2 bases and J lost 1, with 6 bases in between. The CDR3 DNA reads as TGTGCCAGCAGTTACGAGGGATCCTACGAGCAGTACTTC. Its translation is CASSYEGSYEQYF.

The chain carries TRBV6-5 and TRBJ1-5; D is undetermined. The CDR3 spans 15 residues. CDR1 MNHEY and CDR2 SVGAGI come from the germline V gene. V lost 0 bases, J lost 2 bases, and 8 bases lay in between. CDR3 sequence (DNA): TGTGCCAGCAGTTACTCGAAAAGCCGCAATCAGCCCCAGCATTTT. It codes for CASSYSKSRNQPQHF.

The table lists this clone with a count of one. This chain uses TRBV4-1 with TRBJ2-5, with 8 bases aligning to TRBD2. Germline CDR1 MGHRA, CDR2 YSYEKL. The CDR3 is 17 residues long. V shed 3 bases, J shed 2 bases, and the junction held 11 bases outside the gene matches. The CDR3 bases are TGCGCCAGCAGCCACCTCCTGGGCGGGAGGCCTCAAGAGACCCAGTACTTC. Its translation is CASSHLLGGRPQETQYF.

The chain is built from TRBV19 and TRBJ1-5, with a weak D call TRBD1 (5 bases). CDR1 and CDR2 (germline): LNHDA, SQIVND (reference sequence). Trimming removed 3 bases at V and 11 bases at J, with 11 bases between. The CDR3 totals 12 residues. The CDR3 sequence is CASSMGTPAQHF. In nucleotides, the CDR3 is TGTGCCAGTAGTATGGGGACTCCTGCCCAGCATTTT.

The chain recombines TRBV7-6 with TRBJ2-2, with TRBD1 identical over 12 bases. CDR1 is SGHVS and CDR2 is FNYEAQ in the germline V gene. The junction had 5 bases not matched to a gene; V was cut back by 6 bases and J by 0 bases. The CDR3 totals 17 residues. As DNA, the CDR3 is TGTGCCAGCAGTCGCGGGACAGGGGGCGCGAACACCGGGGAGCTGTTTTTT. Residues: CASSRGTGGANTGELFF.

The V gene is TRBV2, the J gene TRBJ2-1; D is perhaps TRBD2 (6 bases). V was pared by 6 bases and J by 5 bases, with 17 bases between. Looked up from germline, CDR1 is SNHLY and CDR2 is FYNNEI. The CDR3 consists of 15 residues. CDR3 loop: CASRDRDSTDNEQFF. The CDR3 nucleotides are TGTGCCAGCAGGGACCGGGACTCCACGGACAATGAGCAGTTCTTC.

The chain combines TRBV7-2 with TRBJ1-1; D is uncertain. CDR1 is SGHTA, CDR2 FQGNSA, per germline. The CDR3 is 13 amino acids. Between the trimmed V and J ends, which lost 1 base and 1 base, there was a span of 4 bases. In DNA form, the CDR3 reads TGTGCCAGCAGCTTAGTGGCGAACACTGAAGCTTTCTTT. This encodes CASSLVANTEAFF.

This chain uses TRBV27 with TRBJ2-1, with 8 bases identical to TRBD1. Germline CDR1 is MNHEY and CDR2 is SMNVEV (reference sequence). This CDR3 contains 18 residues. The ends lost 1 base at V and 8 bases at J; junction bases unmatched: 16. The CDR3 coding sequence is TGTGCCAGCAGTTTATTGCCCCGTCCGGACAGGGTCTTCTATGAGCAGTTCTTC. Residues: CASSLLPRPDRVFYEQFF.